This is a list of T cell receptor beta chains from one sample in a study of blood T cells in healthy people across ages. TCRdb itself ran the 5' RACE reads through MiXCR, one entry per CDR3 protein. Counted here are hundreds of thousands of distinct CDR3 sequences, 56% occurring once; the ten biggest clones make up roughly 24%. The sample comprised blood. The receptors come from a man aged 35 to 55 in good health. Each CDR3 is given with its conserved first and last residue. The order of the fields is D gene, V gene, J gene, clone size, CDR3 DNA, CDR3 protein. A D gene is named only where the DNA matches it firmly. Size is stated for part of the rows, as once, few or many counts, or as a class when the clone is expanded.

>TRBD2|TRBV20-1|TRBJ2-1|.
TGCAGTGCTAGGAGACTAGCGGGAGGTCTGGCGAATGAGCAGTTCTTC
CSARRLAGGLANEQFF
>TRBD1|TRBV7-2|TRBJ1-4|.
TGTGCCAGCAGCTTAAGGCAGGGGGCTGCAACTAATGAAAAACTGTTTTTT
CASSLRQGAATNEKLFF
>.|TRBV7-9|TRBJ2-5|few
TGTGCCAGCGCCCCGGCCAGGCAATACCAAGAGACCCAGTACTTC
CASAPARQYQETQYF
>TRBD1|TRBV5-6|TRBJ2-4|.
TGTGCCAGCAGCGTGACCGGACAGGGAAACATTCAGTACTTC
CASSVTGQGNIQYF
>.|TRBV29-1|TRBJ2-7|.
TGCAGCGCGGGGTCCGGGGCGTACGAGCAGTACTTC
CSAGSGAYEQYF
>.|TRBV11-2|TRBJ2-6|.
TGTGCCAGCAGCTTTTCAGCTTCTGGGGCCAACGTCCTGACTTTC
CASSFSASGANVLTF
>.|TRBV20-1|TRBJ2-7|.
TGCAGTGCCTCTTTTACGCGGGCGGCAGACGAGCAGTACTTC
CSASFTRAADEQYF
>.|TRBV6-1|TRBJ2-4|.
TGTGCCAGCAGAAAAGCCAGCTCCTACAATGAGCAGTACTTC
CASRKASSYNEQYF
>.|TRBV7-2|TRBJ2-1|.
TGTGCCAGCAGCCCTCGGACCAGCTACAATGAGCAGTTCTTC
CASSPRTSYNEQFF
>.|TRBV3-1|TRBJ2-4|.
TGTGCCAGCAGCCAATCAGGGGAAGGGTTAAAAAACATTCAGTACTTC
CASSQSGEGLKNIQYF
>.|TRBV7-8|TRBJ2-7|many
TGTGCCAGCAGCTTGGCTAACGAGCAGTACTTC
CASSLANEQYF
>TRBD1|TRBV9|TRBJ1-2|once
TGTGCCAGCAGCCTGGGACTGGGACAGGACTACACCTTC
CASSLGLGQDYTF
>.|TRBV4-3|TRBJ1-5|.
TGCGCCAGCAGCCAAGAGCCCGGGGATGATCAGCCCCAGCATTTT
CASSQEPGDDQPQHF
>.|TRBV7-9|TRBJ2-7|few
TGTGCCAGCAGCTCACTCCGAGACTACGAGCAGTACTTC
CASSSLRDYEQYF
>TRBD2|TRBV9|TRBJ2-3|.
TGTGCCAGCAGCGTAGAGTTTGGGGGAGCGGGGGGGGCACCAGATACGCGGTATTTT
CASSVEFGGAGGAPDTRYF
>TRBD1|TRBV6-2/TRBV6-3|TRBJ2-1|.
TGTGCCAGCAGTTACCGGGGGACAGGGATCAATGAGCAGTTCTTC
CASSYRGTGINEQFF
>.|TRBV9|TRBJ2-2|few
TGTGCCAGCAGGACCGACAGAAACACCGGGGAGCTGTTTTTT
CASRTDRNTGELFF
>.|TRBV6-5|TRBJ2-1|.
TGTGCCAGCAGTTCCTTCGCGGGGACGCAGGTCTACAATGAGCAGTTCTTC
CASSSFAGTQVYNEQFF
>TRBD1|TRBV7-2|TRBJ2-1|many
TGTGCCAGCAGCCGCTCCGTCTCGACAGGGTTATACTACAATGAGCAGTTCTTC
CASSRSVSTGLYYNEQFF
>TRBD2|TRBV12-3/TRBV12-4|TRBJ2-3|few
TGTGCCAGCAAAAGGCTAGCGGGATTCTTGGGAGATACGCAGTATTTT
CASKRLAGFLGDTQYF
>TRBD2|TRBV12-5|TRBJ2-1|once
TGTGCTAGTGGTTTGGTACTAGCGGCCGTCTCCTACAATGAACAGTTCTTC
CASGLVLAAVSYNEQFF
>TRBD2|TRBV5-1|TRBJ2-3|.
TGCGCCAGCAGTATTTTTGGCGGGGGAAGCACAGATACGCAGTATTTT
CASSIFGGGSTDTQYF
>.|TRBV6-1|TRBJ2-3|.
TGTGCCAGCAGTGAAATTATGCGGGCCAGCACAGATACGCAGTATTTT
CASSEIMRASTDTQYF
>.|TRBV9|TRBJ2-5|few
TGTGCCAGCAGCGGATTACAGGGGACTCCGGTAGAGACCCAGTACTTC
CASSGLQGTPVETQYF
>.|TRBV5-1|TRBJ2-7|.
TGCGCCAGCAGCTTGGAAGGGATTTACCCCTACGAGCAGTACTTC
CASSLEGIYPYEQYF
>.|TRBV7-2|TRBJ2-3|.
TGTGCCAGCAAAAGGGACGGGATAGATACGCAGTATTTT
CASKRDGIDTQYF
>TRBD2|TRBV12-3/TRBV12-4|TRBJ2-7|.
TGTGCCAGCAAATACCTCGCACAGCGGGAGGGCGAGCAGTACTTC
CASKYLAQREGEQYF
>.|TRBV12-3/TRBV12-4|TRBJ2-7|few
TGTGCCAGCAGTTTATTTAGCGGCTTCTACGAGCAGTACTTC
CASSLFSGFYEQYF
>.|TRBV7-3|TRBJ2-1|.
TGTGCCAGCAGCGTACCCTCGGGTGAGCAGTTCTTC
CASSVPSGEQFF
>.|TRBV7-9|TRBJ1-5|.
TGTGCCAGCAGCTTAGCTGTCAATCAGCCCCAGCATTTT
CASSLAVNQPQHF
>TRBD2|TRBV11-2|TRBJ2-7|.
TGTGCCAGCAGCTTAGCTAGCGGGCTTGGATACGAGCAGTACTTC
CASSLASGLGYEQYF
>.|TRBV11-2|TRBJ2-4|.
TGTGCCAGCAGCTTTAGAGACCATCAGTACTTC
CASSFRDHQYF
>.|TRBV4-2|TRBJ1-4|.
TGTGCCAGCAGCCAAGAAGGCTCAACTAATGAAAAACTGTTTTTT
CASSQEGSTNEKLFF
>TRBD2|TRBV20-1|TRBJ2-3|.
TGCAGTGGACTAGCGGGAAGATCGGATACGCAGTATTTT
CSGLAGRSDTQYF